Only a few counts were recorded for the clone carrying this TCR beta chain. Its antigen is undetermined. This CDR3 has 16 amino acids. V was clipped by 2 bases and J by 0 bases, with 14 bases between them. Germline-derived CDR1 and CDR2 are DFQATT and SNEGSKA (reference sequence). Among ophthalmopathy patients, the Clinical Activity Score reached at least 3, the NOSPECS grade reached at least 4, and duration remained under 3 months. TCR beta CDR3 region amplification was performed from RNA transcripts. HTBI primers were employed in a first-round RT-PCR of the TCR CDR3. TCRdb processed the multiplex PCR reads anew with MiXCR; each CDR3 protein has one entry. The top ten clones hold around 30% of a sample with hundreds of thousands of distinct CDR3 sequences, about a sixth of them seen once. The data are from a study of T cells in Graves' hyperthyroidism and ophthalmopathy. Study context: The initial diagnosis was the point when peripheral blood was collected, ahead of any treatment. Points from the study as a whole: A model of 13 V-J pairs discriminated ophthalmopathy from stable hyperthyroidism.

Material for sequencing was blood. This TCR derives from a woman between 18 and 30 years old with Graves' ophthalmopathy. V is TRBV20-1 and J is TRBJ1-3, with a possible D match to TRBD1 (5 bases). In DNA form, the CDR3 reads TGCAGTGCTAGACCCCGGGACGGGAGCTCTGGAAACACCATATATTTT. It encodes CSARPRDGSSGNTIYF.